The 9 T cell receptor beta chains given below trace back to one sample, sequenced in a study of shared clonotypes between healthy human individuals. TCRdb's table, derived via immunoSEQ multiplex PCR, lists solely in-frame clones and lacks some. The table lists fewer than 800,000 clones, approximately 90% of them singletons. Naive CD8 cells lacked CD45RO and underwent positive selection for CCR7, leaving out terminally differentiated effector memory CD45RA+ cells. The sequencing sample was made of naive CD8+ T cells sorted from blood. These receptors were taken from a man aged 30-40 years in good health.

J is TRBJ2-7 and V is TRBV28; D unclear. With 4 bases removed from V and 4 bases from J, the gap between germline ends came to 8 bases. There are 12 residues in the CDR3. In germline, CDR1 is MDHEN, CDR2 SYDVKM. The CDR3 reads CASSSPGYEQYF. CDR3 nucleotide sequence: TGTGCCAGCAGTTCCCCCGGGTACGAGCAGTACTTC. Drawing the rest from reference TRBV28 and TRBJ2-7, the complete variable domain is DVKVTQSSRYLVKRTGEKVFLECVQDMDHENMFWYRQDPGLGLRLIYFSYDVKMKEKGDIPEGYSVSREKKERFSLILESASTNQTSMYLCASSSPGYEQYFGPGTRLTVT.

This clone was seen once. This chain joins TRBV27 and TRBJ1-2; the D is unclear. V dropped 11 bases and J dropped 2 bases, with 21 bases sitting between them. CDR1 and CDR2 from the germline V gene are MNHEY and SMNVEV (reference sequence). CDR3 length equals 15 residues. CDR3 loop: CASGSRVRWNYGYTF. In nucleotides, the CDR3 is TGTGCCTCCGGAAGTAGGGTGCGGTGGAACTATGGCTACACCTTC.

For this clone: At one end, the junction sequence differs from germline, possibly due to a read error. This sequence joins TRBV7-2 and TRBJ2-1, with TRBD2 identical over 8 bases. This CDR3 has 13 amino acids. Germline CDR1 SGHTA, CDR2 FQGNSA. This CDR3 reads CASGLELAEEQFF. As DNA, the CDR3 is TGTGCCAGCGGCTTAGAACTAGCGGAGGAGCAGTTCTTC.

The gene calls are TRBV29-1 and TRBJ2-3, with D unclear. V was shortened by 4 bases and J by 0 bases, with 8 bases between the two germline ends. The CDR3 has 13 residues. Germline V gene data show CDR1 as SQVTM and CDR2 as ANQGSEA. DNA for the CDR3: TGCAGCGTTGGTGCACAAAGCACAGATACGCAGTATTTT. Translated: CSVGAQSTDTQYF.

The chain has TRBV5-4 and TRBJ2-7, with 9 bases that match TRBD2. V was pared by 0 bases and J by 3 bases, with 7 bases of the junction left unmatched. This CDR3 is built from 16 residues. Germline V lookup: CDR1 SGHNT, CDR2 YYREEE (reference sequence). This CDR3 is CASSLETSGFNYEQYF. The DNA of the CDR3 is TGTGCCAGCAGCTTGGAGACTAGCGGCTTTAACTACGAGCAGTACTTC. The complete variable domain, with remaining parts taken from reference TRBV5-4 and TRBJ2-7, reads ETGVTQSPTHLIKTRGQQVTLRCSSQSGHNTVSWYQQALGQGPQFIFQYYREEENGRGNFPPRFSGLQFPNYSSELNVNALELDDSALYLCASSLETSGFNYEQYFGPGTRLTVT.

About this clone: The sample carries other DNA sequences with the same CDR3. This chain connects TRBV7-2 to TRBJ2-7; D ambiguous. This CDR3 region has 12 residues. The V end was cut by 5 bases, the J end by 2 bases, with 7 bases between. Germline V gene data show CDR1 as SGHTA and CDR2 as FQGNSA. The chain's CDR3 is CASSPGPYEQYF. The CDR3 nucleotides are TGTGCCAGCAGCCCGGGCCCCTACGAGCAGTACTTC.

The chain carries TRBV4-1 and TRBJ2-7; a possible D gene is TRBD2 (6 bases). The length of the CDR3 is 14 residues. Germline V CDR1 and CDR2: MGHRA, YSYEKL. V was cut by 1 base and J by 4 bases, with 11 bases left in between. CDR3 in amino acids: CASSQVGDFYEQYF. For the CDR3, the DNA is TGCGCCAGCAGCCAAGTCGGGGACTTTTACGAGCAGTACTTC.

The chain uses TRBV6-5 and TRBJ2-7; 7 nucleotides align to TRBD1. Unmatched junction bases numbered 7, after V lost 6 bases and J lost 5 bases. Per the germline V gene, CDR1 is MNHEY and CDR2 is SVGAGI. This CDR3 has 13 amino acids. The chain's CDR3 is CASRNRGVDEQYF. DNA of the CDR3: TGTGCCAGCAGAAACAGGGGCGTGGACGAGCAGTACTTC.

The chain carries TRBV6-1 and TRBJ2-3, with TRBD2 matching 7 bases. Trimming at V came to 0 bases and at J to 3 bases, leaving 12 bases not matched to a gene. Germline V gene sequence: CDR1 MNHNS, CDR2 SASEGT. There are 18 residues in the CDR3. CDR3 protein: CASSEATGGRARTDTQYF. CDR3 nucleotides: TGTGCCAGCAGTGAAGCGACTGGCGGGAGAGCTCGGACAGATACGCAGTATTTT.